The clone carrying this TCR beta chain was seen only a few times. These data originate in a study of blood T cell repertoires in COVID-19. Study at large: Both acute and convalescent COVID-19 samples were obtained from the United States, Italy and Spain.

The germline gives CDR1 SGHVS, CDR2 FQNEAQ. The CDR3 runs to 15 residues. V shed 5 bases and J shed 4 bases, with 14 bases lying between them. Original analysis: Estimation of nucleated cell counts was performed using reference gene primer amplification. Sequencing was performed with immunoSEQ multiplex PCR; in TCRdb, only in-frame clones are kept and a portion is missing. The D gene and trimming were derived from the DNA, and the V and J assignments and clone size from that table. The top ten hold around 3.1% of the sample, which has more than 95,000 clones, about 85% seen once. The sequence was collected from a man aged 45-65 years in a cohort sampled during active COVID-19. What was sequenced was peripheral blood. This rearrangement joins TRBV7-8 to TRBJ1-4; D possibly corresponds to TRBD1 (5 bases). The DNA for the CDR3 is TGTGCCAGCAGCCGAGGGGCAGGTTATAATGAAAAACTGTTTTTT. Its protein product is CASSRGAGYNEKLFF.